Included here is one T cell receptor beta chain sequence, with context. This same CDR3 is encoded by further DNA sequences in the sample. This sample was included in a study of control samples from healthy donors and cancer patients. CDR3 size: 15 residues. CDR1 is MNHNY, CDR2 SVGAGI, per germline (reference sequence). Trimming removed 6 bases from V and 8 bases from J; junction bases left unmatched: 14. The table came from immunoSEQ multiplex PCR; TCRdb's copy has only in-frame clones and leaves some out. The table lists more than 95,000 clones, over 75% of them singletons. This sequence joins TRBV6-6 and TRBJ1-2; 8 positions match TRBD1. The source material was blood. The sequence came from a man between 18 and 29 years old in good health. The CDR3 DNA reads as TGTGCCAGCAGGGGGAGAGCTCAGGGGGCGGGAGGCTACACCTTC. Translated: CASRGRAQGAGGYTF.